This T cell receptor (beta chain) was captured in a study of beta chain features in type 1 diabetes. Worth noting for this clone: Its cognate antigen is unknown.

The germline gives CDR1 MDHEN, CDR2 SYDVKM. Trimming removed 5 bases from V and 8 bases from J, with 12 bases in between. The CDR3 length is 12 residues. Regarding the study as a whole: Moderate but significant shortening of TCRB CDR3s was recorded in all four CD4+ subsets from Type 1 diabetes patients. For cells with high TCR expression, cDNA sequencing could yield over-representation.

The entirety of the isolated RNA underwent reverse transcription, so expressed TCRB transcripts were sequenced. Generated by immunoSEQ multiplex PCR, the TCRdb table keeps only in-frame clones and is missing some. The sample lists about 160,000 clones, 10% occurring once. The V and J genes are TRBV28 and TRBJ1-2; no definite D call. This clonotype was sampled from a man younger than 40 with type 1 diabetes. Input material: central memory CD4+ T cells from blood. CDR3 nucleotides: TGTGCCAGCAGTCGACTGAGGGAAGGCTACACCTTC. Its protein is CASSRLREGYTF.